Here is one T cell receptor (beta chain) with its context. Its cognate antigen is unknown. The germline gives CDR1 SQVTM, CDR2 ANQGSEA. The V gene lost 3 bases and the J gene lost 2 bases, with 11 bases spanning the gap. CDR3 length: 13 residues. Over chemoradiotherapy, repertoires were sampled more than once. The entry originates in a study of chemoradiotherapy in HPV16-positive cancers. Some clones are missing from TCRdb's copy, which holds only in-frame ones; the method was immunoSEQ multiplex PCR. This table holds about 13,000 clones, approximately 85% found once. Study conclusions and caveats: Only two HPV16-positive patients supplied the functional HPV-specificity definition.

The rearrangement uses TRBV29-1 and TRBJ2-7, with D tentatively TRBD2 (6 bases). The source is a human donor with HPV-associated anogenital cancer. Material: blood, obtained from a patient who underwent chemoradiotherapy. In DNA form, the CDR3 reads TGCAGCGTTGAGGCCGGGGGACCCTACGAGCAGTACTTC. It codes for CSVEAGGPYEQYF.